A single sample gave rise to the 6 T cell receptor beta chains below, sequenced in a study of blood T cell repertoires in COVID-19. Here immunoSEQ multiplex PCR was the method, and the copy in TCRdb shows in-frame clones only, minus some. The repertoire has some 110,000 clones, roughly 80% of them found once; the top ten carry 2% to 3%. Sequenced material: peripheral blood. These receptors all stem from a man in his fifties with acute or convalescent COVID-19.

The gene calls are TRBV9 and TRBJ1-2, with TRBD1 matching 8 bases. In germline, CDR1 is SGDLS, CDR2 YYNGEE. This CDR3 is built from 16 residues. Unmatched junction bases numbered 7, after V lost 0 bases and J lost 3 bases. For the CDR3, the DNA is TGTGCCAGCAGCGTAGATCGACAGGGGATTCACTATGGCTACACCTTC. Translation gives CASSVDRQGIHYGYTF.

The chain is built from TRBV12-3 or TRBV12-4 and TRBJ1-2; 8 positions match TRBD1. V trimming: 7 bases; J trimming: 4 bases; junction bases outside the gene matches: 5. The CDR3 has 13 residues. The CDR3 DNA reads TGTGCCAGCACTTTGGACAGGGCCTATGGCTACACCTTC. Protein sequence: CASTLDRAYGYTF.

J is TRBJ2-5 and V is TRBV6-5, with D unresolved. Germline values: CDR1 MNHEY, CDR2 SVGAGI. V lost 5 bases, J lost 2 bases, and 6 bases lay in between. This CDR3 is built from 12 residues. The CDR3 sequence is CASSSRQETQYF. CDR3 sequence (DNA): TGTGCCAGCAGTAGCAGGCAAGAGACCCAGTACTTC.

The chain couples TRBV7-9 to TRBJ1-2; perhaps TRBD1 as D (5 bases). Germline assignment: CDR1 SEHNR and CDR2 FQNEAQ (reference sequence). V was trimmed by 1 base and J by 1 base, leaving 22 bases between them. The CDR3 spans 19 residues. The CDR3 region is CASSLVVGQGPDGNYGYTF. The CDR3 bases are TGTGCCAGCAGCTTAGTAGTCGGGCAGGGCCCAGACGGTAACTATGGCTACACCTTC.

The V gene is TRBV10-3, the J gene TRBJ1-5; 7 nucleotides align to TRBD1. Germline CDR1 and CDR2: ENHRY and SYGVKD. This CDR3 contains 14 residues. V dropped 4 bases and J dropped 4; count of bases not matched to a gene: 4. The CDR3: CAISAGDRNQPQHF. The CDR3 bases are TGTGCCATCAGTGCGGGGGACAGAAATCAGCCCCAGCATTTT.

This sequence joins TRBV15 and TRBJ1-2, with a tentative D call TRBD1 (6 bases). This CDR3 has 13 amino acids. Trimming took off 0 bases at V and 10 bases at J, with 12 bases between the two ends. Germline values: CDR1 LNHNV, CDR2 YYDKDF (reference sequence). Here the CDR3 reads CATSRDSGTNYTF. The CDR3 coding sequence is TGTGCCACCAGCAGAGATTCGGGGACAAACTACACCTTC. Combining the CDR3 with reference TRBV15 and TRBJ1-2 gives the whole variable domain DAMVIQNPRYQVTQFGKPVTLSCSQTLNHNVMYWYQQKSSQAPKLLFHYYDKDFNNEADTPDNFQSRRPNTSFCFLDIRSPGLGDTAMYLCATSRDSGTNYTFGSGTRLTVV.